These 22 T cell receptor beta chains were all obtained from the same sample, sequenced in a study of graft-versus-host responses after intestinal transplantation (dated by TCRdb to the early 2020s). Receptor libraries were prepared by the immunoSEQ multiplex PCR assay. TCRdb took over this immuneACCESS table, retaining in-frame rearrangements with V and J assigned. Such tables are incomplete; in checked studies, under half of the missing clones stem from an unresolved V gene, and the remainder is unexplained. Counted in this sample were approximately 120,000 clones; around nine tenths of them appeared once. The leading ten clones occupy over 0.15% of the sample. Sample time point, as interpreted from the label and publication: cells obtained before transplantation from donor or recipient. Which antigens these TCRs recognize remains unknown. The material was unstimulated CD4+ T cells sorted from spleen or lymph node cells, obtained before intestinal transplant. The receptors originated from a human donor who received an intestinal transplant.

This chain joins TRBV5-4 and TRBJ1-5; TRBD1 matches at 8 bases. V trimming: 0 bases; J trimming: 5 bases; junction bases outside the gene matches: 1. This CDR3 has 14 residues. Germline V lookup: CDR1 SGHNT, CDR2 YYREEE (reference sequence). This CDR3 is CASSLAGGDQPQHF. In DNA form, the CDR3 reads TGTGCCAGCAGCTTGGCAGGGGGCGATCAGCCCCAGCATTTT.

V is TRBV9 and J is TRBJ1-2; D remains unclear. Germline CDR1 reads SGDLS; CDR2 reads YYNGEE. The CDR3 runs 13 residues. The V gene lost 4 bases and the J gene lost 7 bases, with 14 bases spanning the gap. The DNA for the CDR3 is TGTGCCAGCAGCCCAAGACTCCAGCGTGGCTACACCTTC. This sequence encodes CASSPRLQRGYTF.

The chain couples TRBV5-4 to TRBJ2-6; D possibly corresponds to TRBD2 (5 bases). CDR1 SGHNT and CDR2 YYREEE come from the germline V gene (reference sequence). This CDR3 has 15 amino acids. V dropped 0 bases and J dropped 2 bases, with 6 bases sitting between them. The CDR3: CASSLAGTGANVLTF. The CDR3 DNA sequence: TGTGCCAGCAGCTTGGCGGGGACTGGGGCCAACGTCCTGACTTTC.

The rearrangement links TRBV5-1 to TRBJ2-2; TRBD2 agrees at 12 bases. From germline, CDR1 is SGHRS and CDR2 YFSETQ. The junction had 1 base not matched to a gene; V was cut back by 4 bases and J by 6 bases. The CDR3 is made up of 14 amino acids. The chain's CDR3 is CASSASGGAGELFF. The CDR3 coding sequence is TGCGCCAGCAGCGCTAGCGGGGGGGCCGGGGAGCTGTTTTTT.

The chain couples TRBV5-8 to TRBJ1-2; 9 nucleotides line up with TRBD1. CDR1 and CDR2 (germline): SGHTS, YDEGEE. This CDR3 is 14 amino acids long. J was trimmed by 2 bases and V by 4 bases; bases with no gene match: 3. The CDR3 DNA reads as TGTGCCAGCAGCCGGGGACAGGGAAACTATGGCTACACCTTC. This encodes CASSRGQGNYGYTF.

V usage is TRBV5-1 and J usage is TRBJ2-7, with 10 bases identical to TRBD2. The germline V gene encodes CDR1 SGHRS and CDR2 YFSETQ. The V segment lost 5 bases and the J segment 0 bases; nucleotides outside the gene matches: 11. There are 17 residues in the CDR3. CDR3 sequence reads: CASRPTGLADSSYEQYF. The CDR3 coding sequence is TGCGCCAGCAGACCAACCGGACTAGCGGATAGCTCCTACGAGCAGTACTTC.

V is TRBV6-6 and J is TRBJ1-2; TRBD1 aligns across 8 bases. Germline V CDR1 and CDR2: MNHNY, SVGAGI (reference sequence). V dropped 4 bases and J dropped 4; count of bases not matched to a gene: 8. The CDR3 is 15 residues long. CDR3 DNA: TGTGCCAGCAGTTTCCAGACAGGGGCGGCCTATGGCTACACCTTC. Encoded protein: CASSFQTGAAYGYTF.

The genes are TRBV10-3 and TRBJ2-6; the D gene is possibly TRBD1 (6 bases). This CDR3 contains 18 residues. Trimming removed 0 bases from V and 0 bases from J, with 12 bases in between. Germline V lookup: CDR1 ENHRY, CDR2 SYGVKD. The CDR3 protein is CAISESRGLGSGANVLTF. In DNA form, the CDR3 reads TGTGCCATCAGTGAGTCGAGGGGGTTGGGCTCTGGGGCCAACGTCCTGACTTTC.

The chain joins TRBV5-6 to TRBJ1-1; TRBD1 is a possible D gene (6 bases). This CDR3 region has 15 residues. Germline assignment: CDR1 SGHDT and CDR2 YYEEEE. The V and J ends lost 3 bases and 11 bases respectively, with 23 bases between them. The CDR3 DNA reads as TGTGCCAGCAGCTGGGGGGCGGCGGGGCAGCGGTCGGCTTTCTTT. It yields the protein CASSWGAAGQRSAFF. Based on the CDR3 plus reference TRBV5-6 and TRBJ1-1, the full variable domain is DAGVTQSPTHLIKTRGQQVTLRCSPKSGHDTVSWYQQALGQGPQFIFQYYEEEERQRGNFPDRFSGHQFPNYSSELNVNALLLGDSALYLCASSWGAAGQRSAFFGQGTRLTVV.

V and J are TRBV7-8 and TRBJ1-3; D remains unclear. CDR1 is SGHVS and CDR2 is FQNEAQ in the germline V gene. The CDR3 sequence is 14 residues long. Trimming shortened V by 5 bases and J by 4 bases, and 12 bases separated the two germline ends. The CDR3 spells CASSTREGGNTIYF. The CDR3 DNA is TGTGCCAGCAGCACCCGAGAAGGAGGAAACACCATATATTTT.

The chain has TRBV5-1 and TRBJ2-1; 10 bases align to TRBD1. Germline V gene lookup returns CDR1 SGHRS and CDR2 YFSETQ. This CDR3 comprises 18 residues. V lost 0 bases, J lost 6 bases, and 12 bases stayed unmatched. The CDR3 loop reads CASSLEGVPGTGVNEQFF. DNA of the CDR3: TGCGCCAGCAGCTTGGAGGGAGTCCCTGGGACAGGGGTCAATGAGCAGTTCTTC.

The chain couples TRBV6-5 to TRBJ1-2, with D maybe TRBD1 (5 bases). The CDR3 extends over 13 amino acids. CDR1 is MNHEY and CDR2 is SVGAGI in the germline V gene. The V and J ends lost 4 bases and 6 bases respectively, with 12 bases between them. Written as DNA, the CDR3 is TGTGCCAGCAGTTGGCAGGGATTCAATGGCTACACCTTC. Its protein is CASSWQGFNGYTF.

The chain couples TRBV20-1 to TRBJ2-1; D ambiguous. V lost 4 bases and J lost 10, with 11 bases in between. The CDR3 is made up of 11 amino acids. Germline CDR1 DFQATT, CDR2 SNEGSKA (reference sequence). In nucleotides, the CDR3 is TGCAGTGCTACCCTAACTGGAGAGCAGTTCTTC. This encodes CSATLTGEQFF.

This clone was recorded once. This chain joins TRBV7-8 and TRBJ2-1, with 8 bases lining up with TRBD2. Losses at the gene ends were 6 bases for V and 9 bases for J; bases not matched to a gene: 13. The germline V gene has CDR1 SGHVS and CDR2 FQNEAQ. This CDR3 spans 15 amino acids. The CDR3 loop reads CASRPTGGAIGEQFF. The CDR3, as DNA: TGTGCCAGCAGACCAACGGGGGGGGCAATCGGTGAGCAGTTCTTC.

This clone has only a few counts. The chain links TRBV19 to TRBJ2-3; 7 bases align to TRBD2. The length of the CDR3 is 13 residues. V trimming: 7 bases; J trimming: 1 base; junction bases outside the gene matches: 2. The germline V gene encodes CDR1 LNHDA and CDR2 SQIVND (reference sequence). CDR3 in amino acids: CASKAGGTDTQYF. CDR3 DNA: TGTGCCAGTAAGGCGGGGGGCACAGATACGCAGTATTTT.

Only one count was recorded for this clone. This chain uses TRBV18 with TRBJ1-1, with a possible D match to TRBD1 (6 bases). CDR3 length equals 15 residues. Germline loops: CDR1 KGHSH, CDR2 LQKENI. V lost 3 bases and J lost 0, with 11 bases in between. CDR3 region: CASSPRQEMNTEAFF. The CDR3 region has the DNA TGTGCCAGCTCACCCCGACAGGAGATGAACACTGAAGCTTTCTTT.

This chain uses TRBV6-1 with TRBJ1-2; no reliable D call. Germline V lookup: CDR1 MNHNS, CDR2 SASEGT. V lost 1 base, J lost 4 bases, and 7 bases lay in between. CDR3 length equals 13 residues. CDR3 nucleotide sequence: TGTGCCAGCAGTGAAGTGGGGTTCTATGGCTACACCTTC. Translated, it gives CASSEVGFYGYTF.

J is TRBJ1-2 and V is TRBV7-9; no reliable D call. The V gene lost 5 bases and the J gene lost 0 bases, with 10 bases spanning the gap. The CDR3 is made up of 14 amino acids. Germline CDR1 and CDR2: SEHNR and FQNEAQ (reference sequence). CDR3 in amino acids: CASSTSPANYGYTF. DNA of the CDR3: TGTGCCAGCAGCACCTCCCCAGCTAACTATGGCTACACCTTC.

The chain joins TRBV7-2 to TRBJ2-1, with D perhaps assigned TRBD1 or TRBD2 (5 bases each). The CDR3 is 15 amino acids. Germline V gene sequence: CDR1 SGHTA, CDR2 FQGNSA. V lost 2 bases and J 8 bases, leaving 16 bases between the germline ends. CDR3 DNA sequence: TGTGCCAGCAGCTTAAGGGCGGGTCCGGGGCATGAGCAGTTCTTC. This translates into CASSLRAGPGHEQFF.

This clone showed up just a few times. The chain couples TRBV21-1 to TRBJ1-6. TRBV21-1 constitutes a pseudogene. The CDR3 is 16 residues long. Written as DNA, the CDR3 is TGTGCCAGCAGCAAAGACCCCCGGGAAGAGGAATCACCCCTCCACTTT. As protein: CASSKDPREEESPLHF.

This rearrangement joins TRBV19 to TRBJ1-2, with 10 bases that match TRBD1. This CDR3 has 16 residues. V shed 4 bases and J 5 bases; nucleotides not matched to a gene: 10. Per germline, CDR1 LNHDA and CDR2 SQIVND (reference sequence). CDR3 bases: TGTGCCAGTAGTACCTCCGGGACAGGGGAACCATATGGCTACACCTTC. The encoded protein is CASSTSGTGEPYGYTF.

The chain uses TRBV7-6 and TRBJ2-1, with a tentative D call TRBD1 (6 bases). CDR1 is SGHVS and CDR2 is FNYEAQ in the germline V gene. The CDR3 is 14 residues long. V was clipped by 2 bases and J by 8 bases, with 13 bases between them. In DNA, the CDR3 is TGTGCCAGCAGCTTAAGGACAGTTAACGATGAGCAGTTCTTC. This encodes CASSLRTVNDEQFF.